This entry lists 3 T cell receptor beta chains sequenced from one sample in a study of T cell responses to AZD1222 COVID-19 vaccine. Sequencing was performed with immunoSEQ multiplex PCR; in TCRdb, only in-frame clones are kept and a portion is missing. This table holds some 96,000 clones, roughly 90% found once. The source material was peripheral blood, sampled on day 0 of AZD1222 vaccination. These TCRs come from an adult in good health.

The chain's CDR3 is CASSSGQGRTGELFF. The CDR3 DNA reads TGTGCCAGCAGCTCCGGACAGGGACGGACCGGGGAGCTGTTTTTT. This rearrangement joins TRBV7-6 to TRBJ2-2; 8 nucleotides align to TRBD1. The CDR3 runs 15 residues. From germline, CDR1 is SGHVS and CDR2 FNYEAQ. The V gene end was trimmed by 4 bases and the J gene end by 5 bases; junction bases not matched to a gene: 6.

The chain links TRBV6-5 to TRBJ2-7; 7 nucleotides agree with TRBD2. This CDR3 spans 13 amino acids. Losses at the gene ends were 3 bases for V and 6 bases for J; bases not matched to a gene: 5. Germline loops: CDR1 MNHEY, CDR2 SVGAGI. The CDR3 loop is CASSYSSGGEQYF. The CDR3 nucleotides read TGTGCCAGCAGTTATTCTAGCGGCGGCGAGCAGTACTTC.

The chain links TRBV27 to TRBJ1-3; D ambiguous. The CDR3 runs to 14 residues. Between the trimmed V and J ends, which lost 7 bases and 0 bases, there was a span of 10 bases. CDR1 and CDR2 from the germline V gene are MNHEY and SMNVEV (reference sequence). The CDR3 loop reads CASTTAVSGNTIYF. The DNA for the CDR3 is TGTGCCAGCACCACGGCCGTCTCTGGAAACACCATATATTTT.